This TCR beta chain appears in the sequencing data of a study of monozygotic twins with cystic fibrosis. Study as a whole: Library input was approximately 3.1 micrograms of fragmented DNA, with approximately 15 PCR cycles. Study-wide findings and caveats: Clonality was generally low (median about 0.0095), higher in the most severe patients. J usage was most co-twin-similar in 8 of 16 pairs, V in 13. Unrelated CF individuals shared fewer identical clonotypes than monozygotic CF twins.

Germline CDR1 GTSNPN, CDR2 SVGIG (reference sequence). The CDR3 has 22 residues. V lost 3 bases to trimming and J lost 7 bases, with 37 bases between them. As to this clone: Its cognate antigen is unknown.

Repertoires were generated with immunoSEQ multiplex PCR, while TCRdb's copy carries only in-frame clones and drops some. This table has more than 25,000 clones, 90% appearing once. This clonotype was obtained from a girl aged 2-10 years with cystic fibrosis. J is TRBJ1-6 and V is TRBV30, with a tentative D call TRBD1 (5 bases). The sample taken for sequencing was blood. CDR3 region: CAWSNIWFVGAGTISANSPLHF. The CDR3 region has the DNA TGTGCCTGGAGCAATATTTGGTTCGTCGGGGCGGGCACAATATCAGCGAATTCACCCCTCCACTTT. Drawing the rest from reference TRBV30 and TRBJ1-6, the complete variable domain is SQTIHQWPATLVQPVGSPLSLECTVEGTSNPNLYWYRQAAGRGLQLLFYSVGIGQISSEVPQNLSASRPQDRQFILSSKKLLLSDSGFYLCAWSNIWFVGAGTISANSPLHFGNGTRLTVT.